This T cell receptor beta chain was identified during a study of blood T cell repertoires in COVID-19. Germline CDR1 and CDR2: SGHAT and FQDESV (reference sequence). CDR3 length: 15 amino acids. The V gene end was trimmed by 5 bases and the J gene end by 1 base; junction bases not matched to a gene: 3. Some clones are missing from TCRdb's copy, which holds only in-frame ones; the method was immunoSEQ multiplex PCR. The data contain some 300,000 clones, under 90% of them seen just once; the ten biggest clones take up about 8.4%. The sequence derives from a woman in her 30s who had recovered from COVID-19. The sequenced sample was PBMCs or T cells enriched from blood (not recorded which). The rearrangement links TRBV11-1 to TRBJ1-2; 11 bases line up with TRBD1. The CDR3 sequence is CASSPGTGGNYGYTF. CDR3 nucleotide sequence: TGTGCCAGCAGCCCCGGGACAGGGGGTAACTATGGCTACACCTTC.